Following are 17 T cell receptor beta chains from one sample sequenced in a study of T cells in Graves' hyperthyroidism and ophthalmopathy (dated by TCRdb to between 2017 and 2020). Library generation was performed with multiplex PCR. Sequencing was performed on an Illumina HiSeq 2000. TCR beta CDR3 regions were amplified from RNA transcripts. A first-round RT-PCR of the TCR CDR3 used the HTBI primer set with the Qiagen OneStep RT-PCR kit. The public reads were reanalyzed by TCRdb: fastp trimming at Q25, MiXCR alignment, in-frame beta chains only. Each entry merges the rows of one CDR3 protein and shows their most common DNA and genes. The sample profile shows about 250,000 distinct CDR3 sequences; around 22% of them were found once. Around two thirds of the sample is held by the ten biggest clonotypes. Source material: blood. The receptors were gathered from a man aged 25 to 45 with Graves' ophthalmopathy.

This chain uses TRBV7-9 with TRBJ1-5; D is perhaps TRBD1 (5 bases). The CDR3 is made up of 14 amino acids. V shed 5 bases and J shed 7 bases, with 15 bases lying between them. Looked up from germline, CDR1 is SEHNR and CDR2 is FQNEAQ (reference sequence). This chain's CDR3 is CASSAGSGLQPQHF. In DNA, the CDR3 is TGTGCCAGCAGCGCGGGGTCAGGGTTACAGCCCCAGCATTTT.

There are a few counts of this clonotype. V is TRBV11-3 and J is TRBJ1-6; maybe TRBD1 (5 bases). The CDR3 runs 19 residues. The germline V gene has CDR1 SGHNT and CDR2 YENEEA. V dropped 4 bases and J dropped 0 bases, with 19 bases sitting between them. DNA of the CDR3: TGTGCCAGCAGCTCGAACGCCCAGGGTCCTAGCTCCTATAATTCACCCCTCCACTTT. It codes for CASSSNAQGPSSYNSPLHF.

As regards this clonotype: One end of the junction does not line up with germline, which may come from a read error. This chain connects TRBV28 to TRBJ1-3, with D unclear. This CDR3 contains 15 residues. CDR1 is MDHEN and CDR2 is SYDVKM in the germline V gene. CDR3 sequence reads: CASSLYGSSGYTIYF. In nucleotides, the CDR3 is TGTGCCAGCAGTTTATATGGAAGCTCTGGATACACCATATATTTT.

This clonotype occurred many times. The chain is built from TRBV11-3 and TRBJ1-1; 7 bases match TRBD1. The CDR3 has 13 amino acids. V gave up 0 bases and J gave up 6 bases; unmatched junction bases: 1. Looked up from germline, CDR1 is SGHNT and CDR2 is YENEEA. The CDR3 region has the DNA TGTGCCAGCAGCTTAGATGACAGGGCTGAAGCTTTCTTT. Translating it yields CASSLDDRAEAFF.

This clonotype was found many times. V usage is TRBV7-6 and J usage is TRBJ2-2; maybe TRBD2 (6 bases). Trimming stripped 7 bases from V and 5 bases from J, with 14 bases between. Germline V CDR1 and CDR2: SGHVS, FNYEAQ. There are 14 residues in the CDR3. The DNA for the CDR3 is TGTGCCAGCACCCCGGGACTGGGGACCGGGGAGCTGTTTTTT. This codes for CASTPGLGTGELFF.

There are many counts of this clonotype. The chain employs TRBV20-1 and TRBJ2-7, with 12 bases that match TRBD1. Unmatched junction bases numbered 6, after V lost 1 base and J lost 5 bases. Germline lookup yields CDR1 DFQATT and CDR2 SNEGSKA (reference sequence). This CDR3 spans 15 amino acids. DNA for the CDR3: TGCAGTGCTAGAGGGGACAGGGGGCGGGTGGACGAGCAGTACTTC. Encoded protein: CSARGDRGRVDEQYF.

The V gene is TRBV19, the J gene TRBJ2-1; 12 bases match TRBD2. Germline lookup yields CDR1 LNHDA and CDR2 SQIVND (reference sequence). This CDR3 is 16 amino acids long. The V segment lost 6 bases and the J segment 7 bases; nucleotides outside the gene matches: 10. The CDR3 DNA reads TGTGCCAGTAGGGTAGCTAGCGGGGGGGACAGGAATGAGCAGTTCTTC. Amino acids: CASRVASGGDRNEQFF.

The chain joins TRBV20-1 to TRBJ2-3; 11 nucleotides agree with TRBD2. Looked up from germline, CDR1 is DFQATT and CDR2 is SNEGSKA (reference sequence). This CDR3 spans 15 amino acids. V was pared by 3 bases and J by 0 bases, with 2 bases of the junction left unmatched. DNA of the CDR3: TGCAGTGCTAGCAGGACTAGCGGGAGCACAGATACGCAGTATTTT. Amino acids: CSASRTSGSTDTQYF.

This clonotype was found once. The chain links TRBV29-1 to TRBJ2-1; 9 nucleotides line up with TRBD1. With 4 bases clipped from V and 15 bases from J, the junction kept 4 bases outside the gene matches. The CDR3 runs to 10 residues. Germline V gene data show CDR1 as SQVTM and CDR2 as ANQGSEA. The CDR3 DNA reads TGCAGCGTTGGGGACAGGGATAGGTTCTTC. It translates to CSVGDRDRFF.

The V call is TRBV20-1, the J call TRBJ2-2; either TRBD1 or TRBD2 may supply D (5 bases each). The CDR3 length is 16 residues. V lost 3 bases and J 2 bases, leaving 16 bases between the germline ends. The germline gives CDR1 DFQATT, CDR2 SNEGSKA (reference sequence). The CDR3 DNA is TGCAGTGCTAGGACCCCCGGGACCAAAAACACCGGGGAGCTGTTTTTT. It encodes CSARTPGTKNTGELFF.

The genes are TRBV19 and TRBJ1-5; D uncertain. This CDR3 is 15 amino acids long. Trimming left V 6 bases short and J 3 bases short, with 15 bases between. Germline V gene lookup returns CDR1 LNHDA and CDR2 SQIVND (reference sequence). As DNA, the CDR3 is TGTGCCAGTAGGGGAGTCGGACGTTTCAATCAGCCCCAGCATTTT. Amino acid sequence: CASRGVGRFNQPQHF.

This clonotype has just a few counts. The chain has TRBV18 and TRBJ2-2; TRBD2 aligns across 7 bases. The V gene end was trimmed by 5 bases and the J gene end by 0 bases; junction bases not matched to a gene: 6. The CDR3 spans 16 residues. Per the germline V gene, CDR1 is KGHSH and CDR2 is LQKENI. In DNA form, the CDR3 reads TGTGCCAGCTCATCTAAGCGGGACCCGAACACCGGGGAGCTGTTTTTT. Its protein is CASSSKRDPNTGELFF.

The chain couples TRBV7-9 to TRBJ1-2, with D unresolved. Germline CDR1 SEHNR, CDR2 FQNEAQ (reference sequence). The CDR3 loop spans 13 amino acids. Deletions cut 4 bases from V and 5 bases from J, with 11 bases between. This chain's CDR3 is CASSYTTDYGYTF. The CDR3 nucleotides are TGTGCCAGCAGCTATACGACGGATTATGGCTACACCTTC.

This clonotype was detected ten times or more. This chain connects TRBV29-1 to TRBJ1-1; possible D gene TRBD1, 6 bases. The CDR3 totals 17 residues. Germline V lookup: CDR1 SQVTM, CDR2 ANQGSEA. V lost 6 bases, J lost 1 base, and 24 bases lay in between. As DNA, the CDR3 is TGCAGCGTCTTACAGGGTGTGTGGATCCGATCGAACACTGAAGCTTTCTTT. Its translation: CSVLQGVWIRSNTEAFF.

This clonotype was recorded at least ten times. V usage is TRBV18 and J usage is TRBJ2-5; D ambiguous. CDR3 length equals 12 residues. Germline CDR1 is KGHSH and CDR2 is LQKENI. V lost 1 base to trimming and J lost 4 bases, with 4 bases between them. The CDR3 DNA follows: TGTGCCAGCTCACCACAGTTAGAGACCCAGTACTTC. Protein sequence: CASSPQLETQYF.

J is TRBJ2-7 and V is TRBV6-5; D remains ambiguous. CDR1 is MNHEY, CDR2 SVGAGI, per germline. Trimming shortened V by 3 bases and J by 2 bases, and 14 bases separated the two germline ends. CDR3 size: 15 residues. In nucleotides, the CDR3 is TGTGCCAGCAGTTATCTCCAGGAAGGACCCTACGAGCAGTACTTC. It yields the protein CASSYLQEGPYEQYF.

The J gene is TRBJ2-3, the V gene TRBV28, with D possibly TRBD2 on 6 matching bases. Trimming removed 7 bases at V and 9 bases at J, with 11 bases between. The CDR3 spans 11 residues. Germline V gives CDR1 MDHEN, CDR2 SYDVKM. The CDR3 nucleotides read TGTGCCAGCACCAGCGGGTTCACGCAGTATTTT. The encoded protein is CASTSGFTQYF. The variable domain in full, completed from reference TRBV28 and TRBJ2-3, reads DVKVTQSSRYLVKRTGEKVFLECVQDMDHENMFWYRQDPGLGLRLIYFSYDVKMKEKGDIPEGYSVSREKKERFSLILESASTNQTSMYLCASTSGFTQYFGPGTRLTVL.